This TCR beta chain was sequenced in a study of blood T cell repertoires in COVID-19. About the research overall: Acute and convalescent COVID-19 samples came from the United States, Italy and Spain. Sample material is recorded as cDNA or gDNA derived from T cells, B-cell-depleted T cells, or PBMCs.

Categorization into cohorts depended on clinical history that participants reported. The CDR3 consists of 15 residues. V dropped 0 bases and J dropped 0 bases, with 3 bases sitting between them. CDR1 and CDR2 (germline): LNHNV, YYDKDF (reference sequence). Authors' methods: Counts of nucleated cells, estimated from reference gene primer amplification, were obtained. Produced via immunoSEQ multiplex PCR; TCRdb's table is partial and in-frame only. The V and J calls and clone size are taken from that table; D and trimming were inferred from the DNA. This sample has under 500,000 clones; about 90% occur once, and the top ten carry just under 2%.

The chain recombines TRBV15 with TRBJ2-6; D is unresolved. The receptor comes from a woman younger than 35 with acute COVID-19. Sequenced sample: PBMCs or T cells enriched from blood (not recorded which). DNA for the CDR3: TGTGCCACCAGCAGAGACGTCTCTGGGGCCAACGTCCTGACTTTC. As protein: CATSRDVSGANVLTF. Using reference TRBV15 and TRBJ2-6 for the parts outside the CDR3, the full variable domain is DAMVIQNPRYQVTQFGKPVTLSCSQTLNHNVMYWYQQKSSQAPKLLFHYYDKDFNNEADTPDNFQSRRPNTSFCFLDIRSPGLGDTAMYLCATSRDVSGANVLTFGAGSRLTVL.